This T cell receptor (beta chain) was retrieved from a study of blood T cell repertoires in COVID-19. Study background: Acute-phase and convalescent COVID-19 samples originated in the United States, Italy and Spain. Sources were T cells, B-cell-depleted T cells, or PBMCs; the material itself was cDNA or gDNA.

The V gene's germline CDR1 is GTSNPN and CDR2 SVGIG (reference sequence). The CDR3 extends over 13 amino acids. The V and J ends lost 3 bases and 7 bases respectively, with 16 bases between them. In the original processing: Counts of nucleated cells, estimated from reference gene primer amplification, were obtained. Profiled with immunoSEQ multiplex PCR; TCRdb holds only in-frame clones, not every one. That table supplies the V and J calls and clone size; D and trimming were determined from the DNA. The sample has around 75,000 clones, over 80% seen once. Seattle's enrolled individuals joined amid active infection and were then monitored longitudinally.

The chain combines TRBV30 with TRBJ2-7; maybe TRBD2 (6 bases). The sequencing input was peripheral blood. The TCR originated in a man aged 45 to 65 with COVID-19, enrolled during active disease. CDR3 sequence (DNA): TGTGCCTGGAGCGAAGCGGGCCCGGCGGAGCAGTACTTC. It codes for CAWSEAGPAEQYF.